This T cell receptor beta chain was captured by sequencing in a study of somatic mutations in cytotoxic T cells in rheumatoid arthritis. Study overall: It was right after diagnosis, before any treatment, that patient blood (about 32 ml EDTA) was drawn. Purity of nearly 100% was reached when some V beta antibody-stained T-cell populations were flow-sorted, including V beta1+ cells sequenced for TCRB. Study-wide results and limits: Age-dependent increases in CD8+ clonality occurred in rheumatoid arthritis patients but not in healthy controls.

The data were produced by immunoSEQ multiplex PCR, yet TCRdb's version contains in-frame clones alone and is incomplete. The table has roughly 10,000 clones, around 89% seen once. V lost 5 bases and J lost 11; bases outside the gene matches: 15. This CDR3 spans 15 amino acids. Germline CDR1 MNHEY, CDR2 SMNVEV (reference sequence). On this clone: Its target is unknown.

Sequenced input: CD4+ T cells sorted from blood. The J gene is TRBJ1-2, the V gene TRBV27; TRBD1 matches 9 bases. This clonotype originated in a young woman with rheumatoid arthritis. The chain's CDR3 is CASSKTGGPGFEYTF. The CDR3 DNA is TGTGCCAGCAGTAAAACAGGGGGCCCCGGGTTTGAGTACACCTTC.